Listed below are T cell receptor beta chains from one sample, sequenced in a study of cytomegalovirus exposure and HLA in healthy donors. Only in-frame clones appear in the TCRdb table, and some are missing; sequencing was by immunoSEQ multiplex PCR. The sample has 120,000 or so clones; roughly 80% are singletons. The sample comprised PBMCs. The receptor source for this set is a woman aged 45-59 years in good health and CMV-seronegative. Each CDR3 is given with its conserved first and last residue. The D gene is left open where the match is weak. Not every row has a clone size; where given, it reads once, few, many or a size class.

clone size,D gene,V gene,J gene,CDR3 DNA,CDR3 protein
NA,TRBD1,TRBV28,TRBJ1-4,TGTGCCAGCAGTCCACCTAGGACAGGGGCCCAGATTAATGAAAAACTGTTTTTT,CASSPPRTGAQINEKLFF
NA,TRBD1,TRBV6-5,TRBJ1-1,TGTGCCAGCAGTTACCCGGGACAGGCGAACACTGAAGCTTTCTTT,CASSYPGQANTEAFF
NA,NA,TRBV11-3,TRBJ1-1,TGTGCCAGCAGTCTCGGTCTTCGGGCTTTCTTT,CASSLGLRAFF
NA,NA,TRBV19,TRBJ2-3,TGTGCCAGTAAAGCAAGCGGCACTCCCGGGACAGATACGCAGTATTTT,CASKASGTPGTDTQYF
once,NA,TRBV27,TRBJ2-2,TGTGCCAGCAGTCTAACCCCATCCCCTGGAGTTACCGGGGAGCTGTTTTTT,CASSLTPSPGVTGELFF
few,TRBD1,TRBV28,TRBJ2-1,TGTGCCAGCACCCAGGGGGCTGTCAATGAGCAGTTCTTC,CASTQGAVNEQFF
NA,NA,TRBV29-1,TRBJ2-7,TGCAGCGTTGAATCACAGAGCTCCTACGAGCAGTACTTC,CSVESQSSYEQYF
NA,NA,TRBV29-1,TRBJ2-4,TGCAGCGTTGTATTGTCTTTAGCCAAAAACATTCAGTACTTC,CSVVLSLAKNIQYF
once,TRBD2,TRBV5-1,TRBJ2-7,TGCGCCAGCAGCTTGGGGGGACTAGCGGGAAACGAGCAGTACTTC,CASSLGGLAGNEQYF
few,NA,TRBV7-2,TRBJ1-2,TGTGCCAGCAGCTTTCGACATGATAACTATGGCTACACCTTC,CASSFRHDNYGYTF
NA,TRBD2,TRBV9,TRBJ2-3,TGTGCCAGCAGCGTGGAGACTAGCGGGTCTACAGATACGCAGTATTTT,CASSVETSGSTDTQYF
NA,TRBD2,TRBV7-2,TRBJ2-1,TGTGCCAGCATCAAAACTAGCGGGGGTGTCTACAATGAGCAGTTCTTC,CASIKTSGGVYNEQFF
NA,TRBD1,TRBV19,TRBJ1-5,TGTGCCACCAGCGGGGCAGGGGGCGTGTTCGGTCAGCCCCAGCATTTT,CATSGAGGVFGQPQHF
NA,NA,TRBV9,TRBJ1-1,TGTGCCAGCAACAAACAGGAAAACACTGAAGCTTTCTTT,CASNKQENTEAFF
NA,NA,TRBV28,TRBJ1-4,TGTGCCAGCAGTTCGGTGGGCGGGAGCAATGAAAAACTGTTTTTT,CASSSVGGSNEKLFF
few,TRBD2,TRBV7-9,TRBJ2-2,TGTGCCAGCAGCTTAGCGCTCGCGCGGGAGGACCCCGGGGAGCTGTTTTTT,CASSLALAREDPGELFF
few,NA,TRBV6-5,TRBJ2-7,TGTGCCAGCAGTTACATCGGGGATTTTTACGAGCAGTACTTC,CASSYIGDFYEQYF
NA,NA,TRBV6-6,TRBJ1-1,TGTGCCAGCAGTGATATACAGGGTTACGGCACTGAAGCTTTCTTT,CASSDIQGYGTEAFF
once,TRBD1,TRBV12-5,TRBJ1-2,TGTGCTAGTGGGCCCCGAGGGGGCCTCTATGGCTACACCTTC,CASGPRGGLYGYTF
NA,TRBD1,TRBV29-1,TRBJ2-1,TGCAGCGGGAGACCGGGACAGTTTGCGATGTCCAGTTACAATGAGCAGTTCTTC,CSGRPGQFAMSSYNEQFF
once,TRBD1,TRBV7-3,TRBJ1-2,TGTGCCAGCAGCGAGCAGGGGGCTGGCTATGGCTACACCTTC,CASSEQGAGYGYTF
NA,NA,TRBV27,TRBJ1-5,TGTGCCAGCAGTCCACTTCGGTGGGGCTATGGCAATCAGCCCCAGCATTTT,CASSPLRWGYGNQPQHF
NA,TRBD2,TRBV7-2,TRBJ2-1,TGTGCCAGCAGCTTAGTTGGCGGGAGAGTAGGTGAGCAGTTCTTC,CASSLVGGRVGEQFF
NA,NA,TRBV7-9,TRBJ2-1,TGTGCCAGCAGCTTCGGGACTCCCCGGGATGAGCAGTTCTTC,CASSFGTPRDEQFF
once,TRBD2,TRBV7-9,TRBJ2-7,TGTGCCAGCAGTTCGACTAGCGGGCAGAGCTCCTACGAGCAGTACTTC,CASSSTSGQSSYEQYF
NA,NA,TRBV27,TRBJ1-1,TGTGCCAGCAGCGGACAAGGATTTTACACTGAAGCTTTCTTT,CASSGQGFYTEAFF
few,TRBD1,TRBV27,TRBJ1-2,TGTGCCAGCAGAACCGGGACAGGGAGTGGATACACCTTC,CASRTGTGSGYTF
few,NA,TRBV28,TRBJ1-2,TGTGCCAGCAGCCCCCCCCCAGTGTTCAACACATACTATGGCTACACCTTC,CASSPPPVFNTYYGYTF
NA,TRBD1,TRBV5-1,TRBJ2-3,TGCGCCAGCAGCGGCCGGACAGGGGGCACAGATACGCAGTATTTT,CASSGRTGGTDTQYF
NA,NA,TRBV21-1,TRBJ1-4,TGTGCCAGCAGCAAAGGGGGACAGGGTGGTGAAAAACTGTTTTTT,CASSKGGQGGEKLFF
NA,TRBD2,TRBV6-5,TRBJ2-3,TGTGCCAGCAGCCGGAGCGGGAGTACCTCGGATACGCAGTATTTT,CASSRSGSTSDTQYF
NA,NA,TRBV10-3,TRBJ2-1,TGTGCCATCAGTGAGGGGGCAGGGTCACCAAAAGACAATGAGCAGTTCTTC,CAISEGAGSPKDNEQFF
NA,TRBD1,TRBV19,TRBJ2-1,TGTGCCAGTAGTACCGCGGGACAGGGAAGGGGCGAGCAGTTCTTC,CASSTAGQGRGEQFF
few,NA,TRBV29-1,TRBJ2-1,TGCAGCGGTGGAGGAATCTCCTACAATGAGCAGTTCTTC,CSGGGISYNEQFF
NA,NA,TRBV7-2,TRBJ2-1,TGTGCCAGCAGCTGGACTACTTACAATGAGCAGTTCTTC,CASSWTTYNEQFF
NA,NA,TRBV6-1,TRBJ1-5,TGTGCCACCCTGTACGAGTTCAATCAGCCCCAGCATTTT,CATLYEFNQPQHF
NA,NA,TRBV30,TRBJ1-4,TGTGCCTGGAGTGTAGGGGGGGGCGATGAAAAACTGTTTTTT,CAWSVGGGDEKLFF
NA,TRBD2,TRBV30,TRBJ2-1,TGTGCCTGGAGACTAGCGGGAGTAAGGGAGCAGTTCTTC,CAWRLAGVREQFF
once,TRBD1,TRBV4-1,TRBJ1-1,TGCGCCAGCAGCCAAGGCTTTATTGACAGGGGAGCTGGAGCTTTCTTT,CASSQGFIDRGAGAFF
NA,NA,TRBV4-1,TRBJ1-5,TGCGCCAGCAGCCCCCGGGGCAATCAGCCCCAGCATTTT,CASSPRGNQPQHF
few,TRBD1,TRBV15,TRBJ2-1,TGTGCCACCCGAGGACAGAACAGGGGGCGAGTCTACAATGAGCAGTTCTTC,CATRGQNRGRVYNEQFF
NA,NA,TRBV7-8,TRBJ2-2,TGTGCCAGCAGCTTAGTAGGGGGGGAGGACACCGGGGAGCTGTTTTTT,CASSLVGGEDTGELFF
once,TRBD1,TRBV9,TRBJ2-7,TGTGCCAGCAGCCCAAGGACCCGGGACAGGGGGCGCTGGGGCGAGCAGTACTTC,CASSPRTRDRGRWGEQYF
NA,NA,TRBV21-1,TRBJ1-1,TGTGCCAGCAGCAAAAAGCAGGGAACACTTCCCACTGAAGCTTTCTTT,CASSKKQGTLPTEAFF
NA,NA,TRBV29-1,TRBJ1-1,TGCAGCGTTAGAGTACAGGACGGGAACACTGAAGCTTTCTTT,CSVRVQDGNTEAFF
NA,TRBD2,TRBV11-3,TRBJ2-1,TGTGCCAGCAGCACGGTAGCGGGAGTAGGAGAGCAGTTCTTC,CASSTVAGVGEQFF
NA,TRBD2,TRBV5-1,TRBJ2-3,TGCGCCAGCAGCATCCGACTAGCGGGAGGGTCTGATACGCAGTATTTT,CASSIRLAGGSDTQYF
NA,TRBD2,TRBV2,TRBJ2-1,TGTGCCAGCAGTGAGCCTATTGGTGGCGGGAGGTTGCATGAGCAGTTCTTC,CASSEPIGGGRLHEQFF
few,TRBD2,TRBV9,TRBJ2-2,TGTGCCAGCAGCGTAGGGTTAATAGCGGGACGCACCGGGGAGCTGTTTTTT,CASSVGLIAGRTGELFF
NA,NA,TRBV19,TRBJ2-7,TGTGCCAGTAGTATAGCCGCACGTGGGCCCTACGAGCAGTACTTC,CASSIAARGPYEQYF
NA,TRBD2,TRBV19,TRBJ2-5,TGTGCCAGTACCTCGGAAGGGAGGGGATCGGCGACCCAGTACTTC,CASTSEGRGSATQYF